A single sample is the source of the 16 T cell receptor beta chains below, sequenced in a study of response to subunit inactivated influenza vaccine. A single record per CDR3 protein comes from TCRdb applying MiXCR to the RT-PCR reads. The data hold 550,000 to 650,000 distinct CDR3 sequences, with about 12% observed a single time. Here the sequenced sample was PBMCs from blood, taken on the day of vaccination. The receptor source for this set is a man aged 50 to 59 who received an inactivated influenza vaccine.

The table lists this clonotype with many counts. This chain uses TRBV18 with TRBJ1-1; D is unresolved. The CDR3 consists of 14 residues. The germline V and J ends were trimmed by 0 bases and 4 bases, with 9 bases remaining between them. Germline lookup yields CDR1 KGHSH and CDR2 LQKENI. The chain's CDR3 is CASSPPNGPTEAFF. As DNA, the CDR3 is TGTGCCAGCTCACCACCTAATGGGCCCACTGAAGCTTTCTTT. The variable domain in full, completed from reference TRBV18 and TRBJ1-1, reads NAGVMQNPRHLVRRRGQEARLRCSPMKGHSHVYWYRQLPEEGLKFMVYLQKENIIDESGMPKERFSAEFPKEGPSILRIQQVVRGDSAAYFCASSPPNGPTEAFFGQGTRLTVV.

This clonotype was observed a handful of times. V and J are TRBV24-1 and TRBJ1-6; D is unresolved. Germline V gene lookup returns CDR1 KGHDR and CDR2 SFDVKD. The germline V and J ends were trimmed by 3 bases and 3 bases, with 14 bases remaining between them. The CDR3 has 17 residues. CDR3 amino acids: CATSDPSGLVYNSPLHF. Written as DNA, the CDR3 is TGTGCCACCAGTGATCCCTCAGGACTGGTCTATAATTCACCCCTCCACTTT.

This clonotype was seen ten or more times. One end of the junction fails to match germline, which may point to a read error. The chain joins TRBV5-1 to TRBJ2-7, with 8 bases aligning to TRBD2. Per the germline V gene, CDR1 is SGHRS and CDR2 is YFSETQ. The CDR3 spans 14 residues. CDR3 in amino acids: CASSLAGTTYEQYF. CDR3 DNA sequence: TGTGCCAGCAGCTTAGCGGGGACAACGTACGAGCAGTACTTC.

The chain carries TRBV27 and TRBJ2-3, with a weak D call TRBD1 (6 bases). Trimming removed 9 bases at V and 2 bases at J, with 24 bases between. CDR3 length: 17 residues. Germline-derived CDR1 and CDR2 are MNHEY and SMNVEV (reference sequence). CDR3 residues: CARRLIHCGGPTDTQYF. The CDR3 bases are TGTGCCAGACGCCTTATCCATTGTGGGGGCCCCACAGATACGCAGTATTTT.

This clonotype was detected a few times. This chain uses TRBV5-6 with TRBJ1-2; TRBD1 matches at 8 bases. This CDR3 region has 18 residues. V lost 4 bases to trimming and J lost 4 bases; unmatched junction nucleotides: 18. From germline, CDR1 is SGHDT and CDR2 YYEEEE. CDR3 residues: CASSTAPGTGLKTYGYTF. In DNA form, the CDR3 reads TGTGCCAGCAGCACAGCCCCCGGGACAGGCTTGAAGACCTATGGCTACACCTTC.

This clonotype has ten or more counts. This rearrangement joins TRBV12-3 or TRBV12-4 to TRBJ1-1, with D unclear. The CDR3 sequence is 13 residues long. The V end lost 8 bases, the J end lost 0 bases, and 10 bases lay between the germline ends. The CDR3 nucleotides read TGTGCCAGCTTGGGTCCTATGAACACTGAAGCTTTCTTT. Translating gives CASLGPMNTEAFF.

The chain has TRBV11-2 and TRBJ2-2; TRBD2 aligns across 8 bases. Looked up from germline, CDR1 is SGHAT and CDR2 is FQNNGV. The CDR3 covers 19 residues. V shed 7 bases, J shed 3 bases, and the junction held 19 bases outside the gene matches. The CDR3 bases are TGTGCCAGCACACAACTACCGGGCTGGTTGCGGGAGGACACCGGGGAGCTGTTTTTT. Its protein is CASTQLPGWLREDTGELFF.

This clonotype was counted between two and nine times. The V call is TRBV4-2, the J call TRBJ1-2; maybe TRBD1 (5 bases). Germline values: CDR1 LGHNA, CDR2 YNFKEQ. The V end was cut by 2 bases, the J end by 8 bases, with 12 bases between. The CDR3 extends over 13 amino acids. CDR3 nucleotide sequence: TGTGCCAGCAGCCAAAGAGGAGGGGTAGGCTACACCTTC. The encoded protein is CASSQRGGVGYTF.

This clonotype was counted at least ten times. CDR3 nucleotides: TGTGCCAGCAGTGACCTTAGCGGGGGGGGGTACGAGCAGTACTTC. Encoded protein: CASSDLSGGGYEQYF. The chain is built from TRBV25-1 and TRBJ2-7; 11 bases agree with TRBD2. The length of the CDR3 is 15 residues. After removal of 3 bases from V and 4 bases from J, the junction contained 5 bases not matched to a gene. Germline values: CDR1 MGHDK, CDR2 SYGVNS.

For this clonotype: One base away lies a much larger clone, so this may be a sequencing read error. Because it lacks the conserved phenylalanine or tryptophan at the end, this CDR3 is likely a read error. The V gene is TRBV5-1, the J gene TRBJ2-7; maybe TRBD1 (5 bases). Germline CDR1 and CDR2: SGHRS and YFSETQ. The CDR3 contains 9 residues. V gave up 9 bases and J gave up 9 bases, with 10 bases separating them. CDR3 loop: CATLQAQYL. CDR3 DNA: TGCGCCACGTTACAGGCGCAGTACCTC.

The rearrangement links TRBV20-1 to TRBJ1-5, with unresolved D. The CDR3 extends over 19 amino acids. V was trimmed by 0 bases and J by 0 bases, leaving 21 bases between them. From germline, CDR1 is DFQATT and CDR2 SNEGSKA (reference sequence). CDR3: CSARDHTRGRDYSNQPQHF. CDR3 bases: TGCAGTGCTAGAGATCATACCCGGGGTAGGGATTATAGCAATCAGCCCCAGCATTTT.

This sequence joins TRBV28 and TRBJ2-7; either TRBD1 or TRBD2 may fit D (5 bases each). V was pared by 6 bases and J by 3 bases, with 12 bases between. Germline assignment: CDR1 MDHEN and CDR2 SYDVKM. The CDR3 spans 13 residues. In nucleotides, the CDR3 is TGTGCCAGCAGCAACCCTGGGGGCTACGAGCAGTACTTC. Its protein product is CASSNPGGYEQYF.

The rearrangement joins TRBV28 to TRBJ2-1, with TRBD2 matching 11 bases. This CDR3 has 16 residues. The V and J ends lost 3 bases and 10 bases, in that order; junction bases with no gene match: 11. Germline-derived CDR1 and CDR2 are MDHEN and SYDVKM. CDR3 amino acids: CASSFPLAGEGEEQFF. Here the CDR3 DNA reads TGTGCCAGCAGTTTTCCACTAGCGGGAGAGGGGGAAGAGCAGTTCTTC.

The chain couples TRBV4-3 to TRBJ2-5; D is uncertain. The V gene's germline CDR1 is LGHNA and CDR2 YSLEER. The V gene lost 1 base and the J gene lost 3 bases, with 6 bases spanning the gap. This CDR3 has 13 residues. The DNA for the CDR3 is TGCGCCAGCAGCCAAGGTTTCGAAGAGACCCAGTACTTC. It specifies CASSQGFEETQYF.

The sample holds a few counts of this clonotype. The rearrangement links TRBV14 to TRBJ2-7; 10 nucleotides align to TRBD2. Germline V gives CDR1 SGHDN, CDR2 FVKESK. CDR3 length: 15 residues. V shed 1 base and J 5 bases; nucleotides not matched to a gene: 5. For the CDR3, the DNA is TGTGCCAGCAGCCAAGTAGCGGGAGGCCTACACGAGCAGTACTTC. Translated, it gives CASSQVAGGLHEQYF.

The rearrangement joins TRBV6-2 or TRBV6-3 to TRBJ2-7, with 9 bases aligning to TRBD2. The CDR3 is 14 amino acids. Germline trimming cut 7 bases from V and 3 bases from J; bases unmatched to any gene: 7. CDR1 is MNHEY and CDR2 is SVGEGT in the germline V gene. The CDR3 DNA is TGTGCCAGCACGGGCGGGAGGGCCCTCTACGAGCAGTACTTC. Translating gives CASTGGRALYEQYF.